These T cell receptor beta chains were read from a single sample in a study of tumor and adjacent non-tumor tissue in lung cancer. TCRdb analysed the multiplex PCR reads with MiXCR anew, one entry per CDR3 protein. The sample contains approximately 120,000 distinct CDR3 sequences, about 64% of which appear only once. The specimen was distant non-tumor lung tissue. Receptors were obtained from a man in his fifties or sixties with non-small cell lung cancer. Each CDR3 is given with its conserved first and last residue. The order of the fields is D gene, clone size, J gene, V gene, CDR3 DNA, CDR3 protein. D genes are given only for firm matches. Clone size is not always given. Where it is, it says once, few, many or a class for expanded clones.

>TRBD2|many|TRBJ2-7|TRBV20-1
TGCAGTGCTAGAGAACGGACTAGCGGGATCGTTTACGAGCAGTACTTC
CSARERTSGIVYEQYF
>NA|many|TRBJ1-3|TRBV6-6
TGTGCCAGCAGAGAGGACGGGTTTGGTGGAAACACCATATATTTT
CASREDGFGGNTIYF
>NA|many|TRBJ1-3|TRBV12-3/TRBV12-4
TGTGCCAGCAGCCCGGGAAACACCATATATTTT
CASSPGNTIYF
>NA|many|TRBJ1-2|TRBV20-1
TGCAGTGCTAGAGATAGCGGGACTGACTATGGCTACACCTTC
CSARDSGTDYGYTF
>TRBD2|many|TRBJ2-1|TRBV20-1
TGCAGTGCTGCCAGGGACTACAACTCCTACAATGAGCAGTTCTTC
CSAARDYNSYNEQFF
>NA|many|TRBJ2-1|TRBV7-8
TGTGCCAGCAGCGACTCGGCCTCGAGCTCCTACAATGAGCAGTTCTTC
CASSDSASSSYNEQFF
>TRBD1|many|TRBJ1-5|TRBV12-3/TRBV12-4
TGTGCCAGCAGTTTTTTTTCCCCCTTGGACAGGAGCAATCAGCCCCAGCATTTT
CASSFFSPLDRSNQPQHF
>TRBD1|NA|TRBJ1-6|TRBV20-1
TGCAGTGCTCCGGGACAGGGAAATTCACCCCTCCACTTT
CSAPGQGNSPLHF
>TRBD1|NA|TRBJ2-6|TRBV6-5
TGTGCCAGCAGTTGCGGGACAGGCTCCTCTGGGGCCAACCTCCTGACTTTC
CASSCGTGSSGANLLTF
>NA|many|TRBJ1-5|TRBV4-1
TGCGCCAGCAGCCAAGACCGGGGGGGCCCAAGAGAGAATCAGCCCCAGCATTTT
CASSQDRGGPRENQPQHF
>NA|many|TRBJ1-3|TRBV6-5
TGTGCCAGCAGACCGACTCACAGCTCTGGAAACACCATATATTTT
CASRPTHSSGNTIYF
>NA|NA|TRBJ1-2|TRBV6-6
TGTGCCAGAGGCCCTCTTTCCTATGGCTACATCTTC
CARGPLSYGYIF
>TRBD2|NA|TRBJ2-3|TRBV4-3
TGCGCCAGCAGTCAAGATATTCCGACTTGCGGGAGTACAGATACGCAGTATTTT
CASSQDIPTCGSTDTQYF
>NA|NA|TRBJ2-3|TRBV20-1
TGCAGTGTTGGAGGTGCAGGCACGGATGATACGCAGTATTTT
CSVGGAGTDDTQYF
>TRBD1|NA|TRBJ2-7|TRBV12-3/TRBV12-4
TGTGCCAGCAGTCCCTCCGGGACAGGGGCGTACGAGCAATGCTTC
CASSPSGTGAYEQCF
>NA|NA|TRBJ2-5|TRBV20-1
TGCAGTGCTAGAGTTATGGCAGACCAAGTGACCCAGTACTTC
CSARVMADQVTQYF
>NA|NA|TRBJ1-1|TRBV14
TGTGCCAGCGAATCAACAGCCGACGGGGAGAGCATTGGAGCATTCTTT
CASESTADGESIGAFF
>NA|NA|TRBJ2-2|TRBV12-3/TRBV12-4
TGTGCCAGCAGTTGGGGACGGCATGAGGGGGAGCTGTTTTTT
CASSWGRHEGELFF
>TRBD1|many|TRBJ2-4|TRBV5-6
TGTGCCAGCAGCGGGGACAGAGCCAAAAACATTCAGTACTTC
CASSGDRAKNIQYF
>TRBD2|NA|TRBJ2-3|TRBV11-2
TGTGCCAGCATCTTATTTACCGCGACTAGCGGGATGAGGGTCACAGATACGCAATATTTT
CASILFTATSGMRVTDTQYF
>NA|many|TRBJ2-5|TRBV12-3/TRBV12-4
TGTGCCAGCAGTTCAGTAACGGGCAGAACTGGGGAGACCCAGTACTTC
CASSSVTGRTGETQYF
>NA|NA|TRBJ2-7|TRBV21-1
TGTGCCAGCATCAAAGCTGACAGGGTTGGGTCCTACGAGCAGTACTTC
CASIKADRVGSYEQYF
>NA|NA|TRBJ1-2|TRBV5-5
TGTGCCAGCAGCTTGGCCGAAGGGGTATATGGATACACCTTC
CASSLAEGVYGYTF
>NA|many|TRBJ1-2|TRBV6-5
TGTGCCAGCAGTTACGGTCCGCCTTCTGAAGGCTACACCTTC
CASSYGPPSEGYTF
>NA|few|TRBJ1-5|TRBV19
TGTGCCAGTCAGAAACGTCAGGAAAGCAATCAGCCCCAGCATTTT
CASQKRQESNQPQHF
>NA|many|TRBJ1-2|TRBV6-1
TGTGCCAGCAGTGAAGGCGGGACACGGGACTATGGCTACACCTTC
CASSEGGTRDYGYTF
>TRBD1|NA|TRBJ2-7|TRBV6-5
TGTGTCAGCAGATCCACTAAACAGGGGGTGGTATACGAGCAGTACTTC
CVSRSTKQGVVYEQYF
>TRBD2|NA|TRBJ2-1|TRBV6-4
TGTGCAAGCAGTGAATCGACTAGCTACAGTGAACAGTTCTTC
CASSESTSYSEQFF
>TRBD2|NA|TRBJ2-5|TRBV12-3/TRBV12-4
TGTGCCAGCCCTCCGGGGGGGGATTTGCAAGAGACCCAGTACTTC
CASPPGGDLQETQYF
>NA|NA|TRBJ2-7|TRBV30
TGTGCCTGGAGTCAGGGGACTCCTTTCTACGAGCAGTACTTC
CAWSQGTPFYEQYF
>TRBD2|NA|TRBJ2-1|TRBV6-6
TGTGCCAGCAGTTACTCTCCACTAGCGGAAATCCCCAATGAGAAGTTCTTC
CASSYSPLAEIPNEKFF
>NA|NA|TRBJ2-2|TRBV5-1
TGCGCCAGCAGCTTACTGGCAGGGAGGAGCGGGGAGCTGTTTTTT
CASSLLAGRSGELFF
>TRBD1|few|TRBJ2-1|TRBV20-1
TGCAGTGCTAGCCAAGGGGACAGGGTGCGTGAGCAGTTCTTC
CSASQGDRVREQFF
>NA|few|TRBJ2-7|TRBV6-6
TGTGCCAGCACCACACAGGGTGCCTACAAGCAGTACTTC
CASTTQGAYKQYF
>NA|NA|TRBJ1-2|TRBV24-1
TGTGCCACCAGTGATCCTGGGAACGGCTATGGCTACACCTTC
CATSDPGNGYGYTF
>NA|NA|TRBJ1-2|TRBV4-1
TGCGCCAGCAGCCCTTGGACCACGCACTATGGGTACACCTTC
CASSPWTTHYGYTF
>NA|NA|TRBJ1-3|TRBV20-1
TGCAGTGTGCCGACATCCCGCTCTGGAAACACCATATATTTT
CSVPTSRSGNTIYF
>NA|NA|TRBJ2-2|TRBV5-4
TGTGCCGGCAGCTTGGACAGCACGAACACCGGGGAGCTGTTTTTT
CAGSLDSTNTGELFF